The sequence of this T cell receptor beta chain was determined in a study of CD8 T cells in ankylosing spondylitis. Points from the study as a whole: Matched ankylosing spondylitis synovial fluid reportedly contained a significantly enriched population of disease-linked clones.

Trimming shortened V by 5 bases and J by 0 bases, and 17 bases separated the two germline ends. Germline CDR1 and CDR2: GTSNPN and SVGIG (reference sequence). CDR3 length: 15 amino acids. TCRdb called the 5' RACE reads again in MiXCR, with one record for every CDR3 protein. This table has about 150,000 distinct CDR3 sequences, under 55% appearing once. At least ten counts were recorded for this clonotype. The antigen remains undetermined. The chain carries TRBV30 and TRBJ2-7, with D maybe TRBD2 (6 bases). This clonotype was obtained from a male donor with ankylosing spondylitis. Material: synovial fluid, either unsorted or a sorted T cell fraction (not recorded which). The CDR3 loop reads CAWGGWNSGSYEQYF. Here the CDR3 DNA reads TGTGCCTGGGGGGGGTGGAACTCCGGCTCCTACGAGCAGTACTTC.